These T cell receptor beta chains were read from a single sample in a study of blood T cell repertoires in COVID-19. TCRdb's copy holds only in-frame clones and misses some; the assay was immunoSEQ multiplex PCR. The sample includes some 250,000 clones, around 88% of them seen just once. The source material was PBMCs or T cells enriched from blood (not recorded which). These receptors all stem from a woman aged 40 to 49 with acute COVID-19. The CDR3 runs from the conserved cysteine through the conserved F or W. Fields, in order: V gene, CDR3 protein.

TRBV27,CASSGLASTDTQYF
TRBV5-1,CASSLETGTGHEKLFF
TRBV1,CTSSQTSGNEQFF
TRBV7-8,CASSPQGMASGTYEQYF
TRBV28,CASSYRVYEQYF
TRBV2,CASIGQGTNEQYF
TRBV7-6,CASSLTHGDRGEKLFF
TRBV2,CATQGRQGVGQPQHF
TRBV7-9,CASSLGLAGDEQYF
TRBV6-5,CASSYLTGGVRSPLHF
TRBV30,CAWSVVGAGTGELFF
TRBV7-9,CASDWTGNNEQFF
TRBV19,CASSKGTSGRGETQYF
TRBV15,CATSNFDSGRLETQYF
TRBV30,CAWSVGGQSYEQYF
TRBV29-1,CSVESPVSNTGELFF
TRBV7-3,CASSLTVVGRGTGELFF
TRBV2,CASSKYSGAGELFF
TRBV12-3/TRBV12-4,CASSFGQNTEAFF
TRBV21-1,CASSKMGRGRPAINQPQHF
TRBV28,CASSRPSLGQWNTGELFF
TRBV30,CAWSGTGRDTEAFF
TRBV11-2,CASSVYRGLTDTQYF
TRBV4-1,CASSQVRTGLTEAFF
TRBV24-1,CATSDGTERRGYTF
TRBV30,CASSGKGSYEQYF
TRBV27,CASSLSKLAGGLLGTGELFF
TRBV27,CASSLFPGDEQYF
TRBV9,CASSDGLAGGHGETQYF
TRBV4-1,CASSPTVDQETQYF
TRBV7-8,CASSPGHKAYEQYF
TRBV6-1,CASSEFESFETAKQETQYF
TRBV4-1,CASSPGTPVYGYTF
TRBV19,CASSILQALGNQPQHF
TRBV5-6,CASSPTGGVDTEAFF
TRBV19,CASSIVGSPLHF
TRBV11-1,CASSLNRGLGGELFF
TRBV10-2,CASRTGRFEDTEAFF
TRBV5-1,CASSSDNSPLHF
TRBV15,CATAGSNSPLHF
TRBV11-1,CASSLGSGGYNEQFF
TRBV3-1/TRBV3-2,CASRGGGDVHYGYTF
TRBV11-2,CASSPLGYEQYF
TRBV5-6,CASSHRGGSGANVLTF
TRBV7-2,CASSLDTNQPQHF
TRBV19,CASSPTTGNTEAFF